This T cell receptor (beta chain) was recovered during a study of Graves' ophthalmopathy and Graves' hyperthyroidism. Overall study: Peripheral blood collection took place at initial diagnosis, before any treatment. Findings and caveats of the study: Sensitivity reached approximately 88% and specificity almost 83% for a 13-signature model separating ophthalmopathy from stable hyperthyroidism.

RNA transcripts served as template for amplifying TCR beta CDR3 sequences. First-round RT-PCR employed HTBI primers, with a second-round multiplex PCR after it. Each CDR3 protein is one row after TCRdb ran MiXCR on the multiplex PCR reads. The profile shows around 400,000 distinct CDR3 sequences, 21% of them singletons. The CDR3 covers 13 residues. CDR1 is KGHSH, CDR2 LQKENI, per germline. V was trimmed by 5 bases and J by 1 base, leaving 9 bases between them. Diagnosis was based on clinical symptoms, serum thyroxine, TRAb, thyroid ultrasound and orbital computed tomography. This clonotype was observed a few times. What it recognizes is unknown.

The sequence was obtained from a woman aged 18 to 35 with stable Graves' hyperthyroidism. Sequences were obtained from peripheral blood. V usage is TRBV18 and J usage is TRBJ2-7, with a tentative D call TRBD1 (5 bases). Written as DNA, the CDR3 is TGTGCCAGCTCAACGACAGTTTCCTACGAGCAGTACTTC. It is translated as CASSTTVSYEQYF.